This TCR beta chain was documented in a study of CD4+ T cells in melanoma. Sequenced by immunoSEQ multiplex PCR; TCRdb stores in-frame clones only, minus some. The data contain 18,000 or so clones, more than 65% of them seen just once; the ten biggest clones take up under 7%. J lost 3 bases, V lost 3 bases, and 2 bases had no gene match. The CDR3 loop spans 15 amino acids. The germline V gene has CDR1 SGHAT and CDR2 FQNNGV. As regards this clone: Its target is unknown.

Study observations and caveats: Reportedly, melanoma neoantigen-specific CD4+ T cells showed varied differentiation states. CD8+ T cell, macrophage and B cell function reportedly correlated with neoantigen-specific CD4+ T cells.

The clonotype comes from a human donor with melanoma. The sequenced sample was cells from a culture (not recorded whether cultured in vitro). This rearrangement joins TRBV11-2 to TRBJ2-3; 11 nucleotides agree with TRBD1. CDR3 DNA sequence: TGTGCCAGCAGCTTTGGACAGGGGGCTACAGATACGCAGTATTTT. This gives the protein CASSFGQGATDTQYF.